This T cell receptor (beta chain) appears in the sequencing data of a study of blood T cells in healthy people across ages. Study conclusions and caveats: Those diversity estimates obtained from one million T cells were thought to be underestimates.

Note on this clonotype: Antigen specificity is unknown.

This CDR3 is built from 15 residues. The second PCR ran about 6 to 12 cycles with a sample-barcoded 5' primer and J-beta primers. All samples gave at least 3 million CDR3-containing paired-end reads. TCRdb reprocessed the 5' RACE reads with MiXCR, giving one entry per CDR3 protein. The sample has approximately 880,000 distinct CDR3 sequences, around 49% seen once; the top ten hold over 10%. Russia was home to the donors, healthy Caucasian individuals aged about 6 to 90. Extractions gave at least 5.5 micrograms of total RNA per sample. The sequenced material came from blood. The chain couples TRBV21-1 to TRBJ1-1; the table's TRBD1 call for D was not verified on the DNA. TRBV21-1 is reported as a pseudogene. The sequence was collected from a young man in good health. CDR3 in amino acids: CASSKAGRGNTEAFF. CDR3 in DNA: TGTGCCAGCAGCAAAGCCGGCCGGGGGAACACTGAAGCTTTCTTT.